These T cell receptor beta chains were read from a single sample in a study of graft-versus-host responses after intestinal transplantation. The repertoire was sequenced with immunoSEQ multiplex PCR; TCRdb's copy has only in-frame clones and lacks some. The sample has some 27,000 clones, approximately 96% seen once. The sequenced sample was PBMCs, obtained 30 days after intestinal transplant. All receptors derive from a human patient who received an intestinal transplant, so some T cells may come from the graft donor. The CDR3 runs from the conserved cysteine through the conserved F or W. D genes are given only for firm matches. The listing skips clone size in some rows; elsewhere it reads once, few, many or a size class.

>TRBV5-4|-|TRBJ2-7|-
TGTGCCAGCAGCTTGGCCGGGGTGGGACCCTCCTACGAGCAGTACTTC
CASSLAGVGPSYEQYF
>TRBV5-1|-|TRBJ1-5|-
TGCGCCAGCAGCTTGGGGACAGTGAATCAGCCCCAGCATTTT
CASSLGTVNQPQHF
>TRBV7-8|-|TRBJ2-7|-
TGTGCCAGCAGCCCCGGGACCTTCCGCGAGCAGTACTTC
CASSPGTFREQYF
>TRBV7-9|-|TRBJ1-2|TRBD1
TGTGCCAGCAGCCTCCGGGACAGGGAGGGGCGGGGCTATGGCTACACCTTC
CASSLRDREGRGYGYTF
>TRBV4-1|-|TRBJ2-2|TRBD1
TGCGCCAGCAGCTGGGACAGTGTGACCGGGGAGCTGTTTTTT
CASSWDSVTGELFF
>TRBV7-9|-|TRBJ2-3|-
TGTGCCAGCACCCGCACAGATACGCAGTATTTT
CASTRTDTQYF
>TRBV28|once|TRBJ1-5|-
TGTGCCAGCAGTTTGAGCGGGCAGCCCCAGCATTTT
CASSLSGQPQHF
>TRBV2|-|TRBJ1-3|-
TGTGCCAGCAGTGATCAAAAATCCCCCAGGCTGGGCGGAAACACCATATATTTT
CASSDQKSPRLGGNTIYF
>TRBV30|-|TRBJ1-1|-
TGTGCCTGGGGTCCAACGAACACTGAAGCTTTCTTT
CAWGPTNTEAFF
>TRBV29-1|-|TRBJ2-1|TRBD2
TGCAGCGTCCGGACCGGGACTAGCGGGAGTAATGAGCAGTTCTTC
CSVRTGTSGSNEQFF
>TRBV27|-|TRBJ2-1|-
TGTGCCAGCACCCCGACAGCCCAGACCTACAATGAGCAGTTCTTC
CASTPTAQTYNEQFF
>TRBV30|-|TRBJ2-5|TRBD2
TGTGCCTGGAGCCAAATCGGGCTAGCGGGAGGGCCTGACCAAGAGACCCAGTACTTC
CAWSQIGLAGGPDQETQYF
>TRBV2|-|TRBJ2-3|TRBD2
TGTGCCAGCATTCGGACTAGCGGGGGGACCCGCACAGATACGCAGTATTTT
CASIRTSGGTRTDTQYF
>TRBV5-5|-|TRBJ1-2|-
TGTGCCAGCAGCTTGGTAGGGGACGGGAGGGGCGGCTACACCTTC
CASSLVGDGRGGYTF
>TRBV19|-|TRBJ2-1|-
TGTGCCAGTAGTATGGCGGGGTTCCCCTACAATGAGCAGTTCTTC
CASSMAGFPYNEQFF
>TRBV27|-|TRBJ2-7|TRBD2
TGTGCCAGCAGTTCCGGGACTAGCTACGAGCAGTACTTC
CASSSGTSYEQYF